This T cell receptor (beta chain) was documented in a study of blood T cell repertoires in COVID-19. Clones were sequenced by immunoSEQ multiplex PCR, and TCRdb holds only the in-frame ones, with some missing. The sample lists 33,000 or so clones; roughly 91% were seen once. This clone was recorded a few times. The TCR comes from a man between 65 and 85 years old with active or convalescent COVID-19. Sequencing was done on a sample of peripheral blood.

This chain's CDR3 is CASSFRGVNTEAFF. CDR3 nucleotide sequence: TGCGCCAGCAGCTTTCGGGGGGTGAACACTGAAGCTTTCTTT. This chain uses TRBV5-1 with TRBJ1-1; tentative D call: TRBD1 (5 bases). This CDR3 is 14 amino acids long. Looked up from germline, CDR1 is SGHRS and CDR2 is YFSETQ. Trimming cost V 2 bases and J 0 bases, with 8 bases left between them.